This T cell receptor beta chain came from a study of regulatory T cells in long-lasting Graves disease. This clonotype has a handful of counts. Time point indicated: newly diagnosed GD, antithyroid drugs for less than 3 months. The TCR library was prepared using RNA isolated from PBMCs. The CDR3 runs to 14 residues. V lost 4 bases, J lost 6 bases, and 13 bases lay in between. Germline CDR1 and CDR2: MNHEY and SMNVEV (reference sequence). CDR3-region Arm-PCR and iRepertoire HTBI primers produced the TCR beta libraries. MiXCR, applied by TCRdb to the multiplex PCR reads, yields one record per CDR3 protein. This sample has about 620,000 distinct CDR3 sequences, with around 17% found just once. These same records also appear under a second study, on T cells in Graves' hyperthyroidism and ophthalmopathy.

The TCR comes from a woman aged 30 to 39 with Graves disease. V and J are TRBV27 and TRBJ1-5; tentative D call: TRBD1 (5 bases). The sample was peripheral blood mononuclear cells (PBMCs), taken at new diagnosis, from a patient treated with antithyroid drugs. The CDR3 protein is CASSSGASVQPQHF. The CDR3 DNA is TGTGCCAGCAGTTCCGGGGCCAGCGTTCAGCCCCAGCATTTT.